Listed below are T cell receptor beta chains from one sample, sequenced in a study of T-cell reconstitution after alpha-beta-depleted transplantation in children. Using its own MiXCR run on the PCR reads, TCRdb lists one record per CDR3 protein. The sample holds fewer than 1 million distinct CDR3 sequences, 16% seen once. Sequencing used PBMCs, mostly from graft donor cells, obtained 360 days after TCRalphabeta/CD19-depleted stem cell transplant. The receptors shown here come from a male patient younger than 18 who had a stem cell transplant for acute lymphoblastic leukemia, so the T cells may come from the graft donor. CDR3s include the opening cysteine and the closing phenylalanine or tryptophan. Each record gives: D gene, J gene, clone size, V gene, CDR3 protein, CDR3 DNA. D genes are given only for firm matches. Size is omitted from some rows. Given values are once, few, many or a class for expanded clones.

d_call: -
j_call: TRBJ2-3
clone_size: few
v_call: TRBV20-1
cdr3_aa: CSASVPGLTLADTQYF
cdr3_nt: TGCAGTGCTAGCGTCCCGGGTCTCACACTTGCAGATACGCAGTATTTT

d_call: -
j_call: TRBJ1-2
clone_size: few
v_call: TRBV6-1
cdr3_aa: CASLRLGAPARSGYTF
cdr3_nt: TGTGCCAGTCTGAGGCTCGGGGCCCCGGCAAGGTCGGGCTACACCTTC

d_call: -
j_call: TRBJ2-3
clone_size: -
v_call: TRBV10-2
cdr3_aa: CASSAILGQYF
cdr3_nt: TGCGCCAGCAGTGCCATACTAGGGCAGTATTTT

d_call: -
j_call: TRBJ2-1
clone_size: -
v_call: TRBV2
cdr3_aa: CASSVMKYLDEQFF
cdr3_nt: TGTGCCAGCAGTGTAATGAAGTATTTAGATGAGCAGTTCTTC

d_call: -
j_call: TRBJ2-7
clone_size: -
v_call: TRBV5-1
cdr3_aa: CASSLTYSSYEQYF
cdr3_nt: TGCGCCAGCAGCTTGACCTACAGTTCCTACGAGCAGTACTTC

d_call: -
j_call: TRBJ1-6
clone_size: many
v_call: TRBV5-1
cdr3_aa: CASSLGGSYNSPLHF
cdr3_nt: TGTGCCAGCAGCCTAGGGGGATCCTATAATTCACCCCTCCACTTT

d_call: -
j_call: TRBJ2-1
clone_size: many
v_call: TRBV7-8
cdr3_aa: CASGGAYNEQFF
cdr3_nt: TGTGCCAGCGGCGGAGCTTACAATGAGCAGTTCTTC

d_call: -
j_call: TRBJ2-7
clone_size: many
v_call: TRBV5-1
cdr3_aa: CASSFPDPASVEQYF
cdr3_nt: TGCGCCAGCAGCTTCCCGGACCCTGCCTCTGTCGAGCAGTACTTC

d_call: -
j_call: TRBJ2-7
clone_size: -
v_call: TRBV11-2
cdr3_aa: CASSLNRAGAYEQYF
cdr3_nt: TGTGCCAGCAGCTTAAACAGGGCCGGGGCCTACGAGCAGTACTTC

d_call: -
j_call: TRBJ2-5
clone_size: -
v_call: TRBV6-2/TRBV6-3
cdr3_aa: CASSSDSGWGETQYF
cdr3_nt: TGTGCCAGCAGTTCCGACAGTGGCTGGGGGGAGACCCAGTACTTC

d_call: -
j_call: TRBJ2-4
clone_size: -
v_call: TRBV27
cdr3_aa: CASRGGGLAKNIQYF
cdr3_nt: TGTGCCAGCAGGGGGGGCGGATTAGCCAAAAACATTCAGTACTTC

d_call: -
j_call: TRBJ2-3
clone_size: few
v_call: TRBV20-1
cdr3_aa: CSARDWHPHTDTQYF
cdr3_nt: TGCAGTGCTAGAGATTGGCACCCCCACACAGATACGCAGTATTTT

d_call: TRBD1
j_call: TRBJ2-3
clone_size: many
v_call: TRBV6-5
cdr3_aa: CASSYLGVTGEQNTQYF
cdr3_nt: TGTGCCAGCAGTTACTTGGGCGTGACAGGGGAACAGAATACGCAGTATTTT

d_call: TRBD2
j_call: TRBJ2-3
clone_size: few
v_call: TRBV24-1
cdr3_aa: CATSDLRTSGRGTDTQYF
cdr3_nt: TGTGCCACCAGTGATTTGCGAACTAGCGGGAGAGGTACAGATACGCAGTATTTT

d_call: TRBD2
j_call: TRBJ2-2
clone_size: -
v_call: TRBV20-1
cdr3_aa: CSATRGGLLNTGELFF
cdr3_nt: TGCAGTGCTACCCGGGGGGGACTTCTGAACACCGGGGAGCTGTTTTTT

d_call: -
j_call: TRBJ2-2
clone_size: many
v_call: TRBV7-8
cdr3_aa: CASSLRPDLHTGELFF
cdr3_nt: TGTGCCAGCAGCTTACGCCCGGACTTACACACCGGGGAGCTGTTTTTT

d_call: -
j_call: TRBJ2-2
clone_size: few
v_call: TRBV20-1
cdr3_aa: CSARDQSAITGELFF
cdr3_nt: TGCAGTGCTAGAGATCAATCGGCCATTACCGGGGAGCTGTTTTTT

d_call: -
j_call: TRBJ1-1
clone_size: few
v_call: TRBV5-1
cdr3_aa: CASSLAALERHTEAFF
cdr3_nt: TGCGCCAGCAGCTTGGCGGCTTTAGAGAGGCACACTGAAGCTTTCTTT

d_call: TRBD1
j_call: TRBJ2-2
clone_size: few
v_call: TRBV20-1
cdr3_aa: CSARADRGRDRVTGELFF
cdr3_nt: TGCAGTGCTAGAGCGGACAGGGGACGGGATAGGGTAACCGGGGAGCTGTTTTTT

d_call: -
j_call: TRBJ2-3
clone_size: -
v_call: TRBV7-2
cdr3_aa: CASSPERNTDTQYF
cdr3_nt: TGTGCCAGCAGCCCAGAGCGGAACACAGATACGCAGTATTTT

d_call: TRBD1
j_call: TRBJ2-2
clone_size: -
v_call: TRBV12-3/TRBV12-4
cdr3_aa: CASRPGTVGTGELFF
cdr3_nt: TGTGCCAGCAGACCCGGGACAGTAGGCACCGGGGAGCTGTTTTTT

d_call: -
j_call: TRBJ2-7
clone_size: -
v_call: TRBV2
cdr3_aa: CASDSGGFSSYEQYF
cdr3_nt: TGTGCCAGCGATAGTGGTGGCTTTAGCTCCTACGAGCAGTACTTC

d_call: TRBD1
j_call: TRBJ2-2
clone_size: many
v_call: TRBV7-6
cdr3_aa: CASRGQPHSNTGELFF
cdr3_nt: TGTGCCAGCAGGGGACAGCCCCACTCGAACACCGGGGAGCTGTTTTTT

d_call: -
j_call: TRBJ1-4
clone_size: few
v_call: TRBV20-1
cdr3_aa: CSASNGPVPLFF
cdr3_nt: TGCAGTGCTAGCAACGGACCTGTTCCCCTGTTTTTT

d_call: TRBD2
j_call: TRBJ2-2
clone_size: -
v_call: TRBV10-3
cdr3_aa: CAISEEGLATGELFF
cdr3_nt: TGTGCCATCAGTGAGGAGGGACTAGCGACCGGGGAGCTGTTTTTT

d_call: -
j_call: TRBJ2-3
clone_size: -
v_call: TRBV7-3
cdr3_aa: CASSNLPVPTDTQYF
cdr3_nt: TGTGCCAGCAGCAATCTACCGGTGCCCACAGATACGCAGTATTTT

d_call: TRBD1
j_call: TRBJ2-3
clone_size: -
v_call: TRBV7-8
cdr3_aa: CASSLYSLTGSRTDTQYF
cdr3_nt: TGTGCCAGCAGCTTGTACAGCCTGACAGGGTCCCGCACAGATACGCAGTATTTT

d_call: TRBD2
j_call: TRBJ2-1
clone_size: -
v_call: TRBV20-1
cdr3_aa: CSARYLAGVYNEQFF
cdr3_nt: TGCAGTGCTAGATACCTAGCGGGAGTCTACAATGAGCAGTTCTTC

d_call: TRBD1
j_call: TRBJ2-7
clone_size: -
v_call: TRBV27
cdr3_aa: CASSLGWTGGYEQYF
cdr3_nt: TGTGCCAGCAGTTTAGGTTGGACAGGTGGCTACGAGCAGTACTTC

d_call: -
j_call: TRBJ1-1
clone_size: few
v_call: TRBV20-1
cdr3_aa: CSARDPGRTEAFF
cdr3_nt: TGCAGTGCTAGAGATCCGGGACGTACCGAAGCTTTCTTT

d_call: TRBD1
j_call: TRBJ2-1
clone_size: few
v_call: TRBV5-6
cdr3_aa: CASSFYRGNEQFF
cdr3_nt: TGTGCCAGCAGCTTTTACAGGGGGAATGAGCAGTTCTTC

d_call: -
j_call: TRBJ2-1
clone_size: -
v_call: TRBV12-3/TRBV12-4
cdr3_aa: CASSLGLGERGEQFF
cdr3_nt: TGTGCCAGCAGTCTCGGACTAGGGGAGAGGGGGGAGCAGTTCTTC

d_call: -
j_call: TRBJ2-7
clone_size: few
v_call: TRBV20-1
cdr3_aa: CSATMDSYEQYF
cdr3_nt: TGCAGTGCTACCATGGACTCCTACGAGCAGTACTTC

d_call: -
j_call: TRBJ1-1
clone_size: -
v_call: TRBV5-1
cdr3_aa: CASSGQTIGNTEAFF
cdr3_nt: TGCGCCAGCAGTGGACAGACCATCGGGAACACTGAAGCTTTCTTT

d_call: TRBD2
j_call: TRBJ2-1
clone_size: -
v_call: TRBV20-1
cdr3_aa: CSALGLAGGGGINYNEQFF
cdr3_nt: TGCAGTGCCCTAGGCCTAGCGGGAGGGGGGGGGATCAACTACAATGAGCAGTTCTTC

d_call: -
j_call: TRBJ2-2
clone_size: many
v_call: TRBV29-1
cdr3_aa: CSPEWKDGRGGLFF
cdr3_nt: TGCAGCCCCGAGTGGAAGGACGGCCGAGGGGGGCTGTTTTTT

d_call: TRBD2
j_call: TRBJ2-3
clone_size: many
v_call: TRBV7-8
cdr3_aa: CASSSRLAGNTDTQYF
cdr3_nt: TGTGCCAGCAGCTCGCGACTAGCGGGGAACACAGATACGCAGTATTTT

d_call: -
j_call: TRBJ1-2
clone_size: -
v_call: TRBV7-3
cdr3_aa: CASSPYLTNYGYTF
cdr3_nt: TGTGCCAGCTCTCCATATCTAACTAACTATGGCTACACCTTC

d_call: TRBD2
j_call: TRBJ2-1
clone_size: -
v_call: TRBV5-1
cdr3_aa: CASSLGTSAIYEQFF
cdr3_nt: TGCGCCAGCAGCTTAGGGACTAGCGCGATCTATGAGCAGTTCTTC

d_call: -
j_call: TRBJ2-3
clone_size: -
v_call: TRBV10-3
cdr3_aa: CAISDPPEGDTQYF
cdr3_nt: TGTGCCATCAGTGACCCTCCGGAGGGGGATACGCAGTATTTT

d_call: -
j_call: TRBJ2-7
clone_size: many
v_call: TRBV20-1
cdr3_aa: CSSDGNSYEQYF
cdr3_nt: TGCAGTTCCGACGGGAACTCCTACGAGCAGTACTTC

d_call: TRBD2
j_call: TRBJ2-5
clone_size: many
v_call: TRBV11-1
cdr3_aa: CASSSGLAAPYTQETQYF
cdr3_nt: TGTGCCAGCAGCTCCGGACTAGCGGCACCCTATACTCAAGAGACCCAGTACTTC

d_call: TRBD1
j_call: TRBJ2-6
clone_size: few
v_call: TRBV20-1
cdr3_aa: CSAYYSGQDFSGANVLTF
cdr3_nt: TGCAGTGCATACTACAGCGGACAGGATTTCTCTGGGGCCAACGTCCTGACTTTC

d_call: -
j_call: TRBJ2-1
clone_size: few
v_call: TRBV27
cdr3_aa: CASSFSQGGDEQFF
cdr3_nt: TGTGCCAGCAGTTTTTCTCAGGGTGGCGATGAGCAGTTCTTC

d_call: TRBD1
j_call: TRBJ1-2
clone_size: once
v_call: TRBV4-1
cdr3_aa: CASSQDRGQVGLGYGYTF
cdr3_nt: TGCGCCAGCAGCCAAGATAGGGGACAGGTGGGACTAGGCTATGGCTACACCTTC

d_call: TRBD2
j_call: TRBJ2-3
clone_size: -
v_call: TRBV4-1
cdr3_aa: CASSQAGGWEDTQYF
cdr3_nt: TGCGCCAGCAGCCAAGCGGGAGGATGGGAAGATACGCAGTATTTT

d_call: TRBD1
j_call: TRBJ1-1
clone_size: few
v_call: TRBV29-1
cdr3_aa: CSVVTGAGTEAFF
cdr3_nt: TGCAGCGTCGTGACAGGGGCCGGCACTGAAGCTTTCTTT

d_call: -
j_call: TRBJ2-7
clone_size: few
v_call: TRBV12-3/TRBV12-4
cdr3_aa: CASSPAGQTYEQYF
cdr3_nt: TGTGCCAGCAGTCCAGCGGGTCAGACGTACGAGCAGTACTTC

d_call: -
j_call: TRBJ2-1
clone_size: few
v_call: TRBV27
cdr3_aa: CASSLHLDHHEQFF
cdr3_nt: TGTGCCAGCAGTTTACACCTCGACCACCATGAGCAGTTCTTC

d_call: TRBD1
j_call: TRBJ1-1
clone_size: once
v_call: TRBV5-5
cdr3_aa: CASTGQGGAEAFF
cdr3_nt: TGTGCCAGCACCGGACAGGGTGGAGCTGAAGCTTTCTTT

d_call: -
j_call: TRBJ2-2
clone_size: -
v_call: TRBV24-1
cdr3_aa: CATSSRAGELFF
cdr3_nt: TGTGCCACCAGTTCCAGAGCCGGGGAGCTGTTTTTT

d_call: TRBD2
j_call: TRBJ2-5
clone_size: -
v_call: TRBV10-3
cdr3_aa: CAVSGEIQETQYF
cdr3_nt: TGTGCCGTCAGCGGGGAGATACAAGAGACCCAGTACTTC

d_call: -
j_call: TRBJ1-2
clone_size: few
v_call: TRBV3-1
cdr3_aa: CASRHSERTGYTF
cdr3_nt: TGTGCCAGCAGACATTCCGAGCGGACAGGCTACACCTTC

d_call: TRBD2
j_call: TRBJ2-1
clone_size: -
v_call: TRBV20-1
cdr3_aa: CSARAPLLAGPPDNEQFF
cdr3_nt: TGCAGTGCTAGAGCCCCTCTGCTAGCGGGACCGCCGGACAATGAGCAGTTCTTC

d_call: -
j_call: TRBJ1-1
clone_size: many
v_call: TRBV12-3/TRBV12-4
cdr3_aa: CASSWRTVGISEAFF
cdr3_nt: TGTGCCAGCAGTTGGAGGACAGTCGGTATCTCTGAAGCTTTCTTT

d_call: TRBD2
j_call: TRBJ2-5
clone_size: many
v_call: TRBV5-6
cdr3_aa: CASILAGDIQETQYF
cdr3_nt: TGTGCCAGCATTCTAGCGGGAGATATCCAAGAGACCCAGTACTTC

d_call: -
j_call: TRBJ2-7
clone_size: few
v_call: TRBV27
cdr3_aa: CASARKDEQYF
cdr3_nt: TGTGCCAGCGCTAGGAAAGACGAGCAGTACTTC

d_call: -
j_call: TRBJ2-6
clone_size: few
v_call: TRBV4-1
cdr3_aa: CASSQYWAGANVLTF
cdr3_nt: TGCGCCAGCAGCCAATACTGGGCCGGGGCCAACGTCCTGACTTTC

d_call: -
j_call: TRBJ2-1
clone_size: few
v_call: TRBV5-1
cdr3_aa: CASSPRTQSRTYNEQFF
cdr3_nt: TGCGCCAGCAGCCCCCGAACCCAGAGCAGAACCTACAATGAGCAGTTCTTC